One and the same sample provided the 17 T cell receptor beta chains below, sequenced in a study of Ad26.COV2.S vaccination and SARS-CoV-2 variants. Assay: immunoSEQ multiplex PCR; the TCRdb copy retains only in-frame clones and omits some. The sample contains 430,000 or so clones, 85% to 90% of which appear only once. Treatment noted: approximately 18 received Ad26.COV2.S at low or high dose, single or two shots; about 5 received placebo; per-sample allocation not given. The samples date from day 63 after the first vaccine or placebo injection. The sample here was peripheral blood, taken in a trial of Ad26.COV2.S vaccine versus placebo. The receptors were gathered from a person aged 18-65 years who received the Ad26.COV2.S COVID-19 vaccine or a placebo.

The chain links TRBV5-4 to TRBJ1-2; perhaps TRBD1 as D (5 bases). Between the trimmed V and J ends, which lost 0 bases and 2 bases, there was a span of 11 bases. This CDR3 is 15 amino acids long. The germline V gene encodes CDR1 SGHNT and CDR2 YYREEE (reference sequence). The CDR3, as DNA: TGTGCCAGCAGCTTGGGTCCGGGGCGGAACTATGGCTACACCTTC. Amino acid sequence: CASSLGPGRNYGYTF.

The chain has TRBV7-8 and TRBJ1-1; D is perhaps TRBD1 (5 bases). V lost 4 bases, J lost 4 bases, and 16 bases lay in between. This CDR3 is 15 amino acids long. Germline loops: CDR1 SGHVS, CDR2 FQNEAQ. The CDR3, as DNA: TGTGCCAGCAGCTCCCAGGGTTTTGGTGTCACTGAAGCTTTCTTT. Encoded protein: CASSSQGFGVTEAFF.

The CDR3, as DNA: TGCAGCGTTTCGGGGGGGACCTCGGGCTACACCTTC. It encodes CSVSGGTSGYTF. The chain is built from TRBV29-1 and TRBJ1-2; a possible D gene is TRBD1 (5 bases). Germline loops: CDR1 SQVTM, CDR2 ANQGSEA. Trimming removed 5 bases at V and 8 bases at J, with 15 bases between. The CDR3 is 12 residues long.

The CDR3: CASTWAYEQYF. The DNA of the CDR3 is TGTGCCTCTACATGGGCCTACGAGCAGTACTTC. J is TRBJ2-7 and V is TRBV24-1, with D unresolved. V was shortened by 12 bases and J by 2 bases, with 10 bases between the two germline ends. The length of the CDR3 is 11 residues. Germline V gene lookup returns CDR1 KGHDR and CDR2 SFDVKD.

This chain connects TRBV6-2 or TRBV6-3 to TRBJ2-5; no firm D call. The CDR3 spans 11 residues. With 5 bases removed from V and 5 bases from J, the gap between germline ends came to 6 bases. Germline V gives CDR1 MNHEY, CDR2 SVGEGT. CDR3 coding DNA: TGTGCCAGCAGTATTAGCGAGACCCAGTACTTC. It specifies CASSISETQYF.

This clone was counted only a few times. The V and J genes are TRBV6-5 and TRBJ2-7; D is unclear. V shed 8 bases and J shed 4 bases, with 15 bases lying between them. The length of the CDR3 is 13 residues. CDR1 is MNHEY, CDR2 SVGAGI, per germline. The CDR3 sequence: CASETHLGYEQYV. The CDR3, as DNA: TGTGCCAGCGAAACGCATTTAGGGTACGAGCAGTACGTC.

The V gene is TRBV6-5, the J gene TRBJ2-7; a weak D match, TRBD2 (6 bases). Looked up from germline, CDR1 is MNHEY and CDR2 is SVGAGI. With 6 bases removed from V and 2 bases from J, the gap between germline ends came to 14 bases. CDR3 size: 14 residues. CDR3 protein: CASSRGLEAYEQYV. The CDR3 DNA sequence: TGTGCCAGCAGCCGGGGACTCGAAGCCTACGAGCAGTACGTC.

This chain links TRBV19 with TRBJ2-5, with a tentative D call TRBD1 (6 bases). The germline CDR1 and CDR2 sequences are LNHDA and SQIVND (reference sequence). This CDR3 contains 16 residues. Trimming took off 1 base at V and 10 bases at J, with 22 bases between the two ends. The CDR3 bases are TGTGCCAGTAGTATAGTGGCAGGGGACCCGATAGTAGGCCAGTACTTC. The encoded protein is CASSIVAGDPIVGQYF.

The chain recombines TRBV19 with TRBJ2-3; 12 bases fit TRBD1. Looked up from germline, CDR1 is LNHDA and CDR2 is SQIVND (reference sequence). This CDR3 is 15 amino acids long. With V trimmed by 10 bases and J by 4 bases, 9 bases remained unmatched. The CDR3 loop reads CATRRGQGASDTQYF. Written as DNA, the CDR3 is TGTGCCACCCGGAGGGGACAGGGGGCGTCAGATACGCAGTATTTT.

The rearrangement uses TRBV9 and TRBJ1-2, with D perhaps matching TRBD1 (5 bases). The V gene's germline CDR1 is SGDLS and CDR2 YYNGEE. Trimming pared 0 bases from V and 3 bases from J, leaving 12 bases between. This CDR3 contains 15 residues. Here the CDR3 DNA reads TGTGCCAGCAGCGTAGGGAAAGGGACCTACTATGGCTACACCTTC. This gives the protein CASSVGKGTYYGYTF.

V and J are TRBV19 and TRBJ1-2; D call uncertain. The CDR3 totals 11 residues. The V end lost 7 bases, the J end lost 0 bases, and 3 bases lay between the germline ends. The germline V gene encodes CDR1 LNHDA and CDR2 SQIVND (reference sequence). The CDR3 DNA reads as TGTGCCAGTACCACTAACTATGGCTACACCTTC. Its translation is CASTTNYGYTF.

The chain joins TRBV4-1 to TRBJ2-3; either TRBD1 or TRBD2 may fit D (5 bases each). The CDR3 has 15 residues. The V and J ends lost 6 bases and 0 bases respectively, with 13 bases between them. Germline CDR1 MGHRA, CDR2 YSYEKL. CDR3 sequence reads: CASSHGTGSTDTQYF. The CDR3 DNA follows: TGCGCCAGCAGTCATGGGACGGGAAGCACAGATACGCAGTATTTT.

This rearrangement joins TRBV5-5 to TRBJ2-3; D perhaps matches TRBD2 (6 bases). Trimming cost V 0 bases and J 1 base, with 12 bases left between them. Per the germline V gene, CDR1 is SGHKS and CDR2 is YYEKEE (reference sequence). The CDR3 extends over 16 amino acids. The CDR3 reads CASSLAAGWGTDTQYF. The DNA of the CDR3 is TGTGCCAGCAGCTTGGCGGCGGGATGGGGCACAGATACGCAGTATTTT.

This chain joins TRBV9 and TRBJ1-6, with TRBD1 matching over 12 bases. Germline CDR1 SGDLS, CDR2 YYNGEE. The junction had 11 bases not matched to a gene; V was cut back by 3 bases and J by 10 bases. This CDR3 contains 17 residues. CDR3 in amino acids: CASSEGGTGGLGSPLHF. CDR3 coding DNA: TGTGCCAGCAGCGAGGGAGGGACAGGGGGCTTAGGGTCACCCCTCCACTTT.

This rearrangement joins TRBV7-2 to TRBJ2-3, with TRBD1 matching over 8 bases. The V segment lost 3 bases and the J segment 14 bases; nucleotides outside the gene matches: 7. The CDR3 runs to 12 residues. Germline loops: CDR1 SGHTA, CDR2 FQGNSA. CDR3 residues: CASSLDRVLAYF. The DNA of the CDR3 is TGTGCCAGCAGCTTGGACAGGGTGCTAGCGTATTTT.

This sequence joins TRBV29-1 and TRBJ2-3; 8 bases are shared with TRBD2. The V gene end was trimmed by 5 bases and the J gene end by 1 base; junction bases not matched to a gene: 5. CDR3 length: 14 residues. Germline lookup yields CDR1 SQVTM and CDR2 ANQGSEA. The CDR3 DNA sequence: TGCAGCGTTCCAAAGCGGGAGCGCACAGATACGCAGTATTTT. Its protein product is CSVPKRERTDTQYF.

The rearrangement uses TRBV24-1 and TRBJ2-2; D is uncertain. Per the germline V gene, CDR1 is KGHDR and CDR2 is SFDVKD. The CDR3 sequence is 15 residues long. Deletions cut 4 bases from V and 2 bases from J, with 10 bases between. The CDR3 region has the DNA TGTGCCACCAGTGAAGCAGTTTTAAACACCGGGGAGCTGTTTTTT. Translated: CATSEAVLNTGELFF.